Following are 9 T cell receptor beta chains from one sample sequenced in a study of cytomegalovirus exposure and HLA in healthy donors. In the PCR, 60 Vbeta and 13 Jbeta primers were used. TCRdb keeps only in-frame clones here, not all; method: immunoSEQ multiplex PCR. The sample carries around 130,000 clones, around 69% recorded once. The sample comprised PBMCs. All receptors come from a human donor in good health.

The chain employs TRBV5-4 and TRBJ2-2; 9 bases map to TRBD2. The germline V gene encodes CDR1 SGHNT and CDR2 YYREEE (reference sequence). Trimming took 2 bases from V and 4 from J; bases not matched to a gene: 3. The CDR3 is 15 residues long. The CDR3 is CASSFGAGGTGELFF. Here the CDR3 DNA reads TGTGCCAGCAGCTTTGGAGCGGGAGGCACCGGGGAGCTGTTTTTT.

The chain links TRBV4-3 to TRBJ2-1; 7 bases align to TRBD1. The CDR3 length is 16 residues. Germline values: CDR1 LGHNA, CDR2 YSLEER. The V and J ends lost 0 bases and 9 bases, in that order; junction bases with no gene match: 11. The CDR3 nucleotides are TGCGCCAGCAGCCAAGAAGACAGGGTTTATGGGTTTGAGCAGTTCTTC. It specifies CASSQEDRVYGFEQFF.

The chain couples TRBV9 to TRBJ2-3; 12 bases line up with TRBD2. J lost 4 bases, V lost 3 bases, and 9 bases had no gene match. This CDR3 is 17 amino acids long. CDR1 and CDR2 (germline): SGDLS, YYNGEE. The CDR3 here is CASSAPLLAGGADTQYF. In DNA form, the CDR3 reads TGTGCCAGCAGCGCGCCCCTCCTAGCGGGGGGGGCAGATACGCAGTATTTT.

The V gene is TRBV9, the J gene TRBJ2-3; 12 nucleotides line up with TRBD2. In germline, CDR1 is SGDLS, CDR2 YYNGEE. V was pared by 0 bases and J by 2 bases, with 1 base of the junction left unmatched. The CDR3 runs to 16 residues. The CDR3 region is CASSVGLAGATDTQYF. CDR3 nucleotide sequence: TGTGCCAGCAGCGTAGGACTAGCGGGAGCCACAGATACGCAGTATTTT.

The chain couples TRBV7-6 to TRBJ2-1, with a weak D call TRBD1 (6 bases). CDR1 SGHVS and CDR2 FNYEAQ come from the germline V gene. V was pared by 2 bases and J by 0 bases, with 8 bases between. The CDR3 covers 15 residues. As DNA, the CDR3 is TGTGCCAGCAGCTTAAAAGGGGGCTCCTACAATGAGCAGTTCTTC. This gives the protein CASSLKGGSYNEQFF.

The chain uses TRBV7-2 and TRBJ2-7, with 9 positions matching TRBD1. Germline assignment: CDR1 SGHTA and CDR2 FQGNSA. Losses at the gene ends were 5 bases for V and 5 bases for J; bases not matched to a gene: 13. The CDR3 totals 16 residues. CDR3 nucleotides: TGTGCCAGCAGCCTCCCCCGGGACAGGGTCTTCGACGAGCAGTACTTC. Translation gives CASSLPRDRVFDEQYF.

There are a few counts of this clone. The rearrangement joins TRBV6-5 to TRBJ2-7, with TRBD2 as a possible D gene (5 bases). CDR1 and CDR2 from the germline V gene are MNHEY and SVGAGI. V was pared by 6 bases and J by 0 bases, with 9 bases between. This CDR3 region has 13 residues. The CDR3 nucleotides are TGTGCCAGCAGCCCGGCGGGCTCCTACGAGCAGTACTTC. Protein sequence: CASSPAGSYEQYF.

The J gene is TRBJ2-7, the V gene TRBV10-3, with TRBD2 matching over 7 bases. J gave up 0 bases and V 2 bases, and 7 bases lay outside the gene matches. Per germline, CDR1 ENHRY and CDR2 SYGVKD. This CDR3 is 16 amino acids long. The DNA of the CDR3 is TGTGCCATCAGTGAGCCCTTCGGGGAGGGCTCCTACGAGCAGTACTTC. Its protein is CAISEPFGEGSYEQYF.

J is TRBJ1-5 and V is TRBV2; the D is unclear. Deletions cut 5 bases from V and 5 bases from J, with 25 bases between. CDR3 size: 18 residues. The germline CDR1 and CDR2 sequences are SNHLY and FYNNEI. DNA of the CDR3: TGTGCCAGCAGTCCGGCCCTATCCTGGGAGGCAGCCGATCAGCCCCAGCATTTT. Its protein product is CASSPALSWEAADQPQHF.